Listed below are T cell receptor beta chains from one sample, sequenced in a study of shared clonotypes between healthy human individuals. Measured with immunoSEQ multiplex PCR; TCRdb has only the in-frame clones, and not every one. The repertoire holds under 2,500,000 clones, with approximately 96% as singletons. Sequenced material: naive CD4+ T cells sorted from blood. The receptor source for this set is a young man in good health. Both conserved end residues are part of each CDR3. D genes are given only for firm matches. Expanded clones get a size class; other rows say once, few or many, or leave the size out.

>TRBV28|.|TRBJ1-2|.
TGTGCCACCGAAGACAGTGTATATGGCTACACCTTC
CATEDSVYGYTF
>TRBV30|.|TRBJ1-2|.
TGTGCCTGGGGGATAAACTATGGCTACACCTTC
CAWGINYGYTF
>TRBV7-6|TRBD1|TRBJ1-4|.
TGTGCCAGCAGCCCTGGGGGGGACAGATATAATGAAAAACTGTTTTTT
CASSPGGDRYNEKLFF
>TRBV4-1|.|TRBJ2-3|.
TGCGCCAGCAGCCAAAAGCAAGGAGATACGCAGTATTTT
CASSQKQGDTQYF
>TRBV18|.|TRBJ2-7|.
TGTGCCAGCTCACAGGGCAGACCCTACGAGCAGTACTTC
CASSQGRPYEQYF
>TRBV12-5|.|TRBJ2-2|.
TGTGCTAGTGGTTTGGGTCTAGACACCGGGGAGCTGTTTTTT
CASGLGLDTGELFF
>TRBV10-3|TRBD1|TRBJ2-3|.
TGTGCCATCAGGACCGGGACAGTAACAGATACGCAGTATTTT
CAIRTGTVTDTQYF
>TRBV18|.|TRBJ2-7|once
TGTGCCAGCTCTCCTGACCGGAGCTCCTACGAGCAGTACTTC
CASSPDRSSYEQYF
>TRBV10-3|TRBD2|TRBJ2-1|.
TGTGCCATCAGTGGAATAGCGGGAGGGAAGAATGAGCAGTTCTTC
CAISGIAGGKNEQFF
>TRBV18|TRBD1|TRBJ2-1|.
TGTGCCAGCTCACCGGGACAGACCTACAATGAGCAGTTCTTC
CASSPGQTYNEQFF
>TRBV29-1|TRBD1|TRBJ1-1|.
TGCAGCGTTCTGGGACAGGCTAACACTGAAGCTTTCTTT
CSVLGQANTEAFF
>TRBV5-1|.|TRBJ1-3|.
TGCGCCAGCAGGGAACAAAGCTCTGGAAACACCATATATTTT
CASREQSSGNTIYF
>TRBV2|.|TRBJ1-2|few
TGTGCCAGCACCGTCGGGGGCTATGGCTACACCTTC
CASTVGGYGYTF
>TRBV9|.|TRBJ2-7|.
TGTGCCAGCAGCGTAGGGCCGCTCAGCTCCTACGAGCAGTACTTC
CASSVGPLSSYEQYF
>TRBV10-3|.|TRBJ2-1|.
TGTGCCATCAGTGAGTCGTGGGGGACGCCGAATGAGCAGTTCTTC
CAISESWGTPNEQFF
>TRBV19|.|TRBJ2-1|.
TGTGCCAGTAGCCCGGACCCCGTTTACAATGAGCAGTTCTTC
CASSPDPVYNEQFF
>TRBV4-1|TRBD2|TRBJ2-1|once
TGCGCCAGCAGCCCCAGAGGACTAGCGCTTAATGAGCAGTTCTTC
CASSPRGLALNEQFF
>TRBV2|TRBD1|TRBJ1-4|.
TGTGCCAGCAGTGAAGGGGCAGGGGGTAGGACTAATGAAAAACTGTTTTTT
CASSEGAGGRTNEKLFF
>TRBV7-2|TRBD2|TRBJ2-5|.
TGTGCCAGCAGCATCGGGCTAGCGGGAGAAAAGACCCAGTACTTC
CASSIGLAGEKTQYF
>TRBV7-2|TRBD1|TRBJ1-1|.
TGTGCCAGCAGCTTTTTCCCGGGACAGGCTTTCACTGAAGCTTTCTTT
CASSFFPGQAFTEAFF
>TRBV6-5|.|TRBJ1-5|.
TGTGCCAGCAGTTCCACCCCTTATAGCAATCAGCCCCAGCATTTT
CASSSTPYSNQPQHF
>TRBV27|.|TRBJ2-2|once
TGTGCCAGCAGTCCTTGGGACCTGACGACCGGGGAGCTGTTTTTT
CASSPWDLTTGELFF
>TRBV30|TRBD2|TRBJ2-3|.
TGTGCCTGGAGTGAGCCGGGGGGTCTGGCAGATACGCAGTATTTT
CAWSEPGGLADTQYF
>TRBV5-1|TRBD2|TRBJ2-7|.
TGCGCCAGCAGCCAGACGAGGTGGTCTAGCGGGAGCTACGAGCAGTACTTC
CASSQTRWSSGSYEQYF
>TRBV7-8|TRBD1|TRBJ2-7|.
TGTGCCAGCAGCTTAGACTGGGGACAGAATCTCTACGAGCAGTACTTC
CASSLDWGQNLYEQYF
>TRBV6-6|TRBD1|TRBJ2-7|.
TGTGCCAGCAACCCACTGGGACAGGGAATCTACGAGCAGTACTTC
CASNPLGQGIYEQYF
>TRBV18|TRBD2|TRBJ2-1|.
TGTGCCAGCTCAACTAGCGCCCAGTTGGAACAGTTCTTC
CASSTSAQLEQFF
>TRBV10-3|TRBD2|TRBJ2-7|.
TGTGCCCACAGCTCTAGCGGGACCCACGAGCAGTACTTC
CAHSSSGTHEQYF
>TRBV30|.|TRBJ1-1|.
TGTGCCTGGAGTCGGGACTTTAAGGCTGAAGCTTTCTTT
CAWSRDFKAEAFF
>TRBV10-3|TRBD2|TRBJ2-7|.
TGTGCCATCAGTGAGAGCGGGAGGTTCTACGAGCAGTACTTC
CAISESGRFYEQYF
>TRBV14|.|TRBJ2-3|once
TGTGCCAGCAGCCTTCGGACAGACCCCCGGGCAGATACGCAGTATTTT
CASSLRTDPRADTQYF
>TRBV18|.|TRBJ2-3|.
TGTGCCAGCTCACCAAAGATGGATACGCAGTATTTT
CASSPKMDTQYF
>TRBV11-2|.|TRBJ2-2|.
TGTGCCAGCAGCTTGGGAGGGGGCACCGGGGAGCTGTTTTTT
CASSLGGGTGELFF
>TRBV19|.|TRBJ1-1|.
TGTGCCAGTAGTATTCGGACAGCGAACACTGAAGCTTTCTTT
CASSIRTANTEAFF
>TRBV2|TRBD2|TRBJ2-5|.
TGTGCCAGCAGTGAAAGCGGGGGGGCTATCCAAGAGACCCAGTACTTC
CASSESGGAIQETQYF
>TRBV19|.|TRBJ1-1|.
TGTGCCAGTAGTACCCCAGAGGGGTTTACTGAAGCTTTCTTT
CASSTPEGFTEAFF
>TRBV25-1|.|TRBJ1-4|.
TGTGCCAGCAGTGAATCGGTGTCGACAGCCACTAAGGGAAAACTGTTTTTT
CASSESVSTATKGKLFF
>TRBV2|.|TRBJ2-3|.
TGTGCCAGCAGTGTGTACACCGACACAGATACGCAGTATTTT
CASSVYTDTDTQYF
>TRBV27|TRBD1|TRBJ1-2|.
TGTGCCAGCAGCCCAACCTCGGACAGGACGACCTATGGCTACACCTTC
CASSPTSDRTTYGYTF